Below, 21 T cell receptor beta chains from the same sample are listed, as sequenced in a study of T cells in Graves' hyperthyroidism and ophthalmopathy. Amplification of TCR beta CDR3 regions was performed using RNA transcripts as template. During a first-round RT-PCR of the TCR CDR3, the HTBI primer set was used. TCRdb fed the multiplex PCR reads into MiXCR, producing one record per CDR3 protein. The sample has approximately 740,000 distinct CDR3 sequences; 11% to 15% are singletons. What was sequenced was blood. These receptors originate from a woman aged 18-29 years with Graves' hyperthyroidism.

The V call is TRBV7-9, the J call TRBJ2-7; TRBD2 matches 13 bases. The germline gives CDR1 SEHNR, CDR2 FQNEAQ (reference sequence). The CDR3 runs to 19 residues. V lost 5 bases and J lost 2; bases outside the gene matches: 15. DNA of the CDR3: TGTGCCAGCAGCCCACCGAGGACTAGCGGGAGAGTGGGAACCTACGAGCAGTACTTC. Protein product: CASSPPRTSGRVGTYEQYF.

This clonotype was counted many times. V usage is TRBV28 and J usage is TRBJ2-6, with D uncertain. The germline V and J ends were trimmed by 3 bases and 4 bases, with 10 bases remaining between them. The length of the CDR3 is 15 residues. In germline, CDR1 is MDHEN, CDR2 SYDVKM. DNA for the CDR3: TGTGCCAGCAGTTTCGGGTCCTCCGGGGCCAACGTCCTGACTTTC. Protein: CASSFGSSGANVLTF.

This clonotype has ten or more counts. V usage is TRBV28 and J usage is TRBJ2-7; D unresolved. In germline, CDR1 is MDHEN, CDR2 SYDVKM. This CDR3 region has 11 residues. Trimming removed 5 bases from V and 4 bases from J, with 6 bases in between. In nucleotides, the CDR3 is TGTGCCAGCAGTATGGGGTACGAGCAGTACTTC. As protein: CASSMGYEQYF. Drawing the rest from reference TRBV28 and TRBJ2-7, the complete variable domain is DVKVTQSSRYLVKRTGEKVFLECVQDMDHENMFWYRQDPGLGLRLIYFSYDVKMKEKGDIPEGYSVSREKKERFSLILESASTNQTSMYLCASSMGYEQYFGPGTRLTVT.

The chain carries TRBV4-1 and TRBJ2-7; TRBD2 agrees at 9 bases. The length of the CDR3 is 14 residues. Germline V gene lookup returns CDR1 MGHRA and CDR2 YSYEKL. V lost 4 bases, J lost 4 bases, and 5 bases stayed unmatched. The CDR3 DNA is TGCGCCAGCAGCCCAAACGCGGGGGGGTACGAGCAGTACTTC. This gives the protein CASSPNAGGYEQYF.

A note on this clonotype: A much larger clonotype is one base distant, so this may be a read error. This chain joins TRBV6-2 or TRBV6-3 and TRBJ2-1, with D unclear. This CDR3 is 12 amino acids long. V dropped 8 bases and J dropped 7 bases, with 12 bases sitting between them. Looked up from germline, CDR1 is MNHEY and CDR2 is SVGEGT. The chain's CDR3 is CASGAPSNEQFF. The DNA of the CDR3 is TGTGCCAGCGGAGCTCCAAGTAATGAGCAGTTCTTC.

This clonotype was seen at least ten times. The chain is built from TRBV28 and TRBJ1-1; D remains ambiguous. Trimming pared 3 bases from V and 4 bases from J, leaving 9 bases between. CDR3 length: 13 amino acids. Per the germline V gene, CDR1 is MDHEN and CDR2 is SYDVKM. CDR3 amino acids: CASSLGWGTEAFF. The CDR3 DNA is TGTGCCAGCAGTTTGGGTTGGGGCACTGAAGCTTTCTTT.

The V gene is TRBV9, the J gene TRBJ2-5; D gene unclear. Germline V gene data show CDR1 as SGDLS and CDR2 as YYNGEE. Trimming pared 0 bases from V and 5 bases from J, leaving 26 bases between. CDR3 length: 19 residues. The CDR3 DNA sequence: TGTGCCAGCAGCGTAGGCTGGGGTACGCTACCAACCTCAAGGGAGACCCAGTACTTC. This gives the protein CASSVGWGTLPTSRETQYF. The full variable domain, with the rest looked up from reference TRBV9 and TRBJ2-5, is DSGVTQTPKHLITATGQRVTLRCSPRSGDLSVYWYQQSLDQGLQFLIQYYNGEERAKGNILERFSAQQFPDLHSELNLSSLELGDSALYFCASSVGWGTLPTSRETQYFGPGTRLLVL.

J is TRBJ2-1 and V is TRBV6-5; the D is unclear. From germline, CDR1 is MNHEY and CDR2 SVGAGI. This CDR3 contains 15 residues. V lost 2 bases, J lost 0 bases, and 8 bases lay in between. CDR3: CASSYGQSSYNEQFF. The CDR3 bases are TGTGCCAGCAGTTACGGGCAGAGCTCCTACAATGAGCAGTTCTTC.

V and J are TRBV7-2 and TRBJ2-1; a possible D gene is TRBD2 (6 bases). With 2 bases removed from V and 13 bases from J, the gap between germline ends came to 15 bases. The length of the CDR3 is 13 residues. The germline gives CDR1 SGHTA, CDR2 FQGNSA. CDR3 coding DNA: TGTGCCAGCAGCTTATCGAGAATAGCGGCACAGTTCTTC. Amino acid sequence: CASSLSRIAAQFF.

This clonotype was recorded many times. The rearrangement joins TRBV28 to TRBJ1-5; D possibly corresponds to TRBD1 (5 bases). V lost 2 bases and J lost 7, with 12 bases in between. The CDR3 is made up of 14 amino acids. From germline, CDR1 is MDHEN and CDR2 SYDVKM. The CDR3 nucleotides read TGTGCCAGCAGTTTAAGTCAGGGACGCCAGCCCCAGCATTTT. It codes for CASSLSQGRQPQHF.

This clonotype was seen only a few times. The V gene is TRBV14, the J gene TRBJ1-1; D is perhaps TRBD1 (5 bases). The V end lost 4 bases, the J end lost 7 bases, and 13 bases lay between the germline ends. The CDR3 runs 13 residues. CDR1 and CDR2 from the germline V gene are SGHDN and FVKESK. CDR3: CASSPGTLIEAFF. The DNA for the CDR3 is TGTGCCAGCAGCCCCGGGACGTTAATTGAAGCTTTCTTT.

This clonotype has only a few counts. The V and J genes are TRBV2 and TRBJ2-5; no clear D gene. Trimming left V 10 bases short and J 2 bases short, with 20 bases between. Germline loops: CDR1 SNHLY, CDR2 FYNNEI. The CDR3 extends over 15 amino acids. Written as DNA, the CDR3 is TGTGCCACCGCAAGCCGGGCAGCCATACAAGAGACCCAGTACTTC. Translated, it gives CATASRAAIQETQYF.

The rearrangement joins TRBV7-9 to TRBJ2-7; D possibly corresponds to TRBD2 (5 bases). The CDR3 runs 15 residues. Germline V lookup: CDR1 SEHNR, CDR2 FQNEAQ (reference sequence). Trimming removed 4 bases from V and 0 bases from J, with 13 bases in between. CDR3 nucleotides: TGTGCCAGCAGCTCAGTGGGTGGGAGCTCCTACGAGCAGTACTTC. Its protein product is CASSSVGGSSYEQYF.

This clonotype has at least ten counts. The chain carries TRBV20-1 and TRBJ2-1, with TRBD2 matching over 11 bases. CDR3 length: 17 residues. Germline V gene lookup returns CDR1 DFQATT and CDR2 SNEGSKA (reference sequence). With 0 bases clipped from V and 3 bases from J, the junction kept 7 bases outside the gene matches. CDR3 in amino acids: CSARDTGTSGVYNEQFF. CDR3 DNA sequence: TGCAGTGCTAGAGACACCGGGACTAGCGGAGTCTACAATGAGCAGTTCTTC.

There are many counts of this clonotype. The CDR3 region is CSARPLGVEQYF. DNA for the CDR3: TGCAGTGCCCGACCCCTAGGTGTGGAGCAGTACTTC. The chain combines TRBV20-1 with TRBJ2-7; the D is unclear. Between the trimmed V and J ends, which lost 6 bases and 7 bases, there was a span of 16 bases. CDR3 length: 12 amino acids. Germline V gene sequence: CDR1 DFQATT, CDR2 SNEGSKA (reference sequence).

J is TRBJ1-5 and V is TRBV7-9; perhaps TRBD1 as D (6 bases). This CDR3 comprises 18 residues. The germline gives CDR1 SEHNR, CDR2 FQNEAQ (reference sequence). Trimming removed 0 bases at V and 5 bases at J, with 20 bases between. Written as DNA, the CDR3 is TGTGCCAGCAGCTTAGCTGGCAGGGGTTCCGGTGTAGATCAGCCCCAGCATTTT. Amino acid sequence: CASSLAGRGSGVDQPQHF.

This clonotype was observed a few times. The V call is TRBV28, the J call TRBJ2-7, with 7 bases aligning to TRBD2. Germline CDR1 is MDHEN and CDR2 is SYDVKM. The CDR3 contains 14 residues. V shed 7 bases and J 3 bases; nucleotides not matched to a gene: 9. Written as DNA, the CDR3 is TGTGCCAGCAATCCTAGCGGTTTAAACTACGAGCAGTACTTC. It encodes CASNPSGLNYEQYF.

This chain joins TRBV4-1 and TRBJ2-5; TRBD2 agrees at 10 bases. Germline trimming cut 4 bases from V and 4 bases from J; bases unmatched to any gene: 21. Germline CDR1 MGHRA, CDR2 YSYEKL. The CDR3 covers 20 residues. CDR3: CASSRTGQEAIAGGRETQYF. For the CDR3, the DNA is TGCGCCAGCAGCCGGACGGGACAGGAGGCCATAGCGGGAGGACGAGAGACCCAGTACTTC.

Details on this clonotype: The junction shows a germline mismatch at one end, possibly a read error. This sequence joins TRBV18 and TRBJ2-5; TRBD2 is a possible D gene (5 bases). The CDR3 loop spans 18 amino acids. CDR1 KGHSH and CDR2 LQKENI come from the germline V gene. CDR3 amino acids: CANSPRSGSPRNQETQYF. DNA of the CDR3: TGTGCCAACTCACCACGATCGGGGTCCCCACGGAACCAAGAGACCCAGTACTTC.

This clonotype was observed many times. The DNA of the CDR3 is TGTGCCAGCTCATCGTGGGCCGGAGAAGAGACCCAGTACTTC. This sequence encodes CASSSWAGEETQYF. This chain uses TRBV18 with TRBJ2-5; D gene uncertain. The CDR3 is made up of 14 amino acids. Germline V gene lookup returns CDR1 KGHSH and CDR2 LQKENI. Trimming stripped 5 bases from V and 3 bases from J, with 13 bases between.

This chain joins TRBV7-2 and TRBJ1-2; D gene ambiguous. V was cut by 5 bases and J by 4 bases, with 20 bases left in between. The CDR3 runs 16 residues. Germline CDR1 is SGHTA and CDR2 is FQGNSA. The CDR3 spells CASSPTNGRTTYGYTF. The CDR3 DNA reads TGTGCCAGCAGCCCGACCAACGGCAGGACTACCTATGGCTACACCTTC.